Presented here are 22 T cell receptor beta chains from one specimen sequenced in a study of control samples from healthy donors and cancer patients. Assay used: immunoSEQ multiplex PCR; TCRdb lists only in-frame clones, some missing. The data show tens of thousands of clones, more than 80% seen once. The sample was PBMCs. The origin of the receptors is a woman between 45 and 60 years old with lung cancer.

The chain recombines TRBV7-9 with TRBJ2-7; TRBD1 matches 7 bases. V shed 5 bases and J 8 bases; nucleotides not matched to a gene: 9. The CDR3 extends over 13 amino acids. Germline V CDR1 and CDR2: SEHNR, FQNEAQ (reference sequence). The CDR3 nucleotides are TGTGCCAGCAGCCCGAATGGCAGGGGGAAGCAGTACTTC. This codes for CASSPNGRGKQYF.

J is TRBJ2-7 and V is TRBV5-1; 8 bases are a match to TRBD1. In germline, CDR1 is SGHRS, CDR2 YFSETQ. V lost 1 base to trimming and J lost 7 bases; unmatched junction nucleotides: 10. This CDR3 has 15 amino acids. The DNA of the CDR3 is TGCGCCAGCAGCTTGACAACCAGGGGGCCGGGGGAGCAGTACTTC. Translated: CASSLTTRGPGEQYF.

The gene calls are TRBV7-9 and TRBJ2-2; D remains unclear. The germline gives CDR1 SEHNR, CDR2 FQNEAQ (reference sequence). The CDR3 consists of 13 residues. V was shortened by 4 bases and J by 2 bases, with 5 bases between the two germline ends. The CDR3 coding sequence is TGTGCCAGCAGCTCCCTTAACACCGGGGAGCTGTTTTTT. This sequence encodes CASSSLNTGELFF.

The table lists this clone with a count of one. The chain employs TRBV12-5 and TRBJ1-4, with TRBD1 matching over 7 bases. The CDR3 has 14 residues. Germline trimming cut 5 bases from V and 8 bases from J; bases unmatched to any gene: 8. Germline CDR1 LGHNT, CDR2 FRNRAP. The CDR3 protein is CASGSRQGDEKLFF. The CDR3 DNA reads TGTGCTAGTGGTAGCCGACAGGGAGACGAAAAACTGTTTTTT.

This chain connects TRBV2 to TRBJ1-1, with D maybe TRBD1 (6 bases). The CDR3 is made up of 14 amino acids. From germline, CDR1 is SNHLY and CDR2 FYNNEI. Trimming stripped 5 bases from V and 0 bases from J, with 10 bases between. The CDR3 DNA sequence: TGTGCCAGCAGTACGGGACAAATGAACACTGAAGCTTTCTTT. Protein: CASSTGQMNTEAFF.

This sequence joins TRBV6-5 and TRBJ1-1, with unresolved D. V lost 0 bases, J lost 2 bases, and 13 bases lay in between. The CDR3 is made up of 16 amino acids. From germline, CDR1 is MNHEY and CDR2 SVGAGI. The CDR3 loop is CASSYSNSRANTEAFF. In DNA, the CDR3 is TGTGCCAGCAGTTACTCGAATTCCAGAGCTAACACTGAAGCTTTCTTT.

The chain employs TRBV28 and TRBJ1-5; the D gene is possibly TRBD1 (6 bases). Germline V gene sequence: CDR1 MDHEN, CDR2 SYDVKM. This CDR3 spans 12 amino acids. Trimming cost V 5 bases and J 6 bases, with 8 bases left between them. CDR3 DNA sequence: TGTGCCAGCAGTCAGGGGAGTCAGCCCCAGCATTTT. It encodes CASSQGSQPQHF.

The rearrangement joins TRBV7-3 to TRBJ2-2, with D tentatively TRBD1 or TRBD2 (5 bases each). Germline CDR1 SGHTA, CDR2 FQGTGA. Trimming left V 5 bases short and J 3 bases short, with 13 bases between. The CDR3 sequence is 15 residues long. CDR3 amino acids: CASSAGAGDTGELFF. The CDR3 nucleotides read TGTGCCAGCAGCGCCGGGGCCGGGGACACCGGGGAGCTGTTTTTT.

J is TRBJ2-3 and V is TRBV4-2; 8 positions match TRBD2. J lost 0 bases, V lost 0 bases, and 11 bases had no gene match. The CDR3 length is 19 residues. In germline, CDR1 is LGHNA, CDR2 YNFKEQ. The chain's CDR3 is CASSQERSGRFSSTDTQYF. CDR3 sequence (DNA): TGTGCCAGCAGCCAAGAAAGAAGCGGGAGATTTTCTAGCACAGATACGCAGTATTTT.

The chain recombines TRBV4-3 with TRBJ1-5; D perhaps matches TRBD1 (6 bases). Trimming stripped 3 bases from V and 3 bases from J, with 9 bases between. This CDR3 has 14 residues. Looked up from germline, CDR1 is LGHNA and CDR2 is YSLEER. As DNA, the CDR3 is TGCGCCAGCAGCCAGGACAGTTACAATCAGCCCCAGCATTTT. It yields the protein CASSQDSYNQPQHF.

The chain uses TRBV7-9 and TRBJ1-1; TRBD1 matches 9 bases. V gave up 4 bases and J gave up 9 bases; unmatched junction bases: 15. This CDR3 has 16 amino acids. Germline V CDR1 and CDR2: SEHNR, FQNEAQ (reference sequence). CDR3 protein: CASSSPNHGQGSKAFF. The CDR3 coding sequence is TGTGCCAGCAGCTCACCCAACCACGGACAGGGGAGTAAAGCTTTCTTT. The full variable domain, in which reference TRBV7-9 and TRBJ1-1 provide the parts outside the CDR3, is DTGVSQNPRHKITKRGQNVTFRCDPISEHNRLYWYRQTLGQGPEFLTYFQNEAQLEKSRLLSDRFSAERPKGSFSTLEIQRTEQGDSAMYLCASSSPNHGQGSKAFFGQGTRLTVV.

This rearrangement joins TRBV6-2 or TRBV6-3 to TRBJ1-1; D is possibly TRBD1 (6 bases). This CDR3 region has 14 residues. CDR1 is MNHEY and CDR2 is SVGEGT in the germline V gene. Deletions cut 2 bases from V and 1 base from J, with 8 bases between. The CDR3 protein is CASSYRGRNTEAFF. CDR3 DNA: TGTGCCAGCAGTTACAGGGGGAGGAACACTGAAGCTTTCTTT.

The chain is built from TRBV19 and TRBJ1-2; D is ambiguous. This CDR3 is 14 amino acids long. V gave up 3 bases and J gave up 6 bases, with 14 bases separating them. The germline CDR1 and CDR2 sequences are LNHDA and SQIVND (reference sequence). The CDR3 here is CASSIAERTDGYTF. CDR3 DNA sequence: TGTGCCAGTAGTATTGCCGAGAGAACGGATGGCTACACCTTC. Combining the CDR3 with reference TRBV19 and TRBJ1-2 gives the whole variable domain DGGITQSPKYLFRKEGQNVTLSCEQNLNHDAMYWYRQDPGQGLRLIYYSQIVNDFQKGDIAEGYSVSREKKESFPLTVTSAQKNPTAFYLCASSIAERTDGYTFGSGTRLTVV.

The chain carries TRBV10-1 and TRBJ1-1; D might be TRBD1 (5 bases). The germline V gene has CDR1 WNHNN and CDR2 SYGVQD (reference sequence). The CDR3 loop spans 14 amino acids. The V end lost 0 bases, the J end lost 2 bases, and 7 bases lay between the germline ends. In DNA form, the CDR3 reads TGCGCCAGCAGTGAGTCGGGGGTTAACACTGAAGCTTTCTTT. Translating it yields CASSESGVNTEAFF.

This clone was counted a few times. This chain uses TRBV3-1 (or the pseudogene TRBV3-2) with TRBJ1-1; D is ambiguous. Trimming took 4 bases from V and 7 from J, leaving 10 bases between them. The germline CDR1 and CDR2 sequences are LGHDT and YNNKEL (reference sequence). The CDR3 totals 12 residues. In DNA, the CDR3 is TGTGCCAGCAGCCCACACGGTCGTGAAGCTTTCTTT. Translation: CASSPHGREAFF.

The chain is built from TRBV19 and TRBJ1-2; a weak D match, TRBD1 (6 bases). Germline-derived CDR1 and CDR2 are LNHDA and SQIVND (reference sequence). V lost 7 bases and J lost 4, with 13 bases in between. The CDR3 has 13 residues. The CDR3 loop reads CASKRGQVYGYTF. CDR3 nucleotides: TGTGCCAGTAAACGGGGACAAGTCTATGGCTACACCTTC.

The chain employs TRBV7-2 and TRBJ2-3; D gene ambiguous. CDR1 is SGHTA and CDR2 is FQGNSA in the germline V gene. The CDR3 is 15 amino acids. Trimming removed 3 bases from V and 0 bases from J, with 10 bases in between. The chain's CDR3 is CASSFPDKSTDTQYF. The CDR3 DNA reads TGTGCCAGCAGCTTCCCTGACAAGAGCACAGATACGCAGTATTTT. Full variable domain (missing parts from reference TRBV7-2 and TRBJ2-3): GAGVSQSPSNKVTEKGKDVELRCDPISGHTALYWYRQSLGQGLEFLIYFQGNSAPDKSGLPSDRFSAERTGGSVSTLTIQRTQQEDSAVYLCASSFPDKSTDTQYFGPGTRLTVL.

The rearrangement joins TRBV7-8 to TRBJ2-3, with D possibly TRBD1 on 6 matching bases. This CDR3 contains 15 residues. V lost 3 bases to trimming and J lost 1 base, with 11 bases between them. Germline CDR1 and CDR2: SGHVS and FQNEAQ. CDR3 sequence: CASSFGAGGTDTQYF. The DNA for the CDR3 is TGTGCCAGCAGCTTTGGGGCAGGGGGCACAGATACGCAGTATTTT.

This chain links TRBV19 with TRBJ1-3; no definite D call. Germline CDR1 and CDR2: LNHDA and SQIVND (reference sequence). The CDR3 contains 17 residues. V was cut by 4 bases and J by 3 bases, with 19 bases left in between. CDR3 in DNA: TGTGCCAGTAGTACAACAGCGCATCGTCTCCGTGGAAACACCATATATTTT. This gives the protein CASSTTAHRLRGNTIYF.

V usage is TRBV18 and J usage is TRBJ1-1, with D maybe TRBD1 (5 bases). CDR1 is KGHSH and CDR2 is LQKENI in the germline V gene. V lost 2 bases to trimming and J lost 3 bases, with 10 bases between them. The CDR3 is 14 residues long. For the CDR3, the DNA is TGTGCCAGCTCACCAGAGGGAGGGGACACTGAAGCTTTCTTT. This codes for CASSPEGGDTEAFF.

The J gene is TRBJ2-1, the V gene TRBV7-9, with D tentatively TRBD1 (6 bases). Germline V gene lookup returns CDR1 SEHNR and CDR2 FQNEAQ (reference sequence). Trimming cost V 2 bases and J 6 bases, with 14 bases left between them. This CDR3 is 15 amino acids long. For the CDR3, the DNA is TGTGCCAGCAGCTTATCGGCAGGGGATTTCAATGAGCAGTTCTTC. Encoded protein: CASSLSAGDFNEQFF.

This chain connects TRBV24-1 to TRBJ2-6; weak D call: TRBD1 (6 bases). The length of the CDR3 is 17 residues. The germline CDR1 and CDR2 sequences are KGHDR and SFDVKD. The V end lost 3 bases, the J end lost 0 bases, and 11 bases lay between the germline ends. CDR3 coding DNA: TGTGCCACCAGTGATAGAGGACAGATCTCTGGGGCCAACGTCCTGACTTTC. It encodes CATSDRGQISGANVLTF.